This T cell receptor beta chain is drawn from a study of T cell repertoires in cytomegalovirus infection. This clonotype was counted ten times or more. Its antigen is currently unknown. With 3 bases clipped from V and 9 bases from J, the junction kept 8 bases outside the gene matches. CDR1 and CDR2 (germline): MNHEY, SMNVEV (reference sequence). The CDR3 sequence is 15 residues long. TCRdb passed the reads through MiXCR, listing each CDR3 protein once. The profile shows some 350,000 distinct CDR3 sequences, about 34% of them singletons. The receptor was isolated from a human donor in good health (CMV status not recorded). Some clones in this sample may be carry-over from other donors' samples. The starting material was cultured PBMCs, obtained from culture after CMV antigen stimulation. This chain connects TRBV27 to TRBJ2-1, with 10 bases identical to TRBD2. CDR3 DNA: TGTGCCAGCAGTTTTAGTCCTAGCGGGAGCGGTGAGCAGTTCTTC. It translates to CASSFSPSGSGEQFF.